The entry that follows covers one T cell receptor beta chain sequence. No antigen is known for it. This sample stems from a study of cytotoxic CD8 clonotypes in ibrutinib-treated CLL. Overall study: An average of about 250,000 productive templates and around 100,000 productive rearrangements was obtained per sample. Findings of the study overall: Ibrutinib response saw clonality rise, and progression saw it return toward baseline.

Germline V gene lookup returns CDR1 SGHKS and CDR2 YYEKEE (reference sequence). The CDR3 runs 12 residues. V lost 6 bases and J 8 bases, leaving 14 bases between the germline ends. Assay used: immunoSEQ multiplex PCR; TCRdb lists only in-frame clones, some missing. The repertoire holds roughly 70,000 clones, with 90% as singletons. This sequence joins TRBV5-5 and TRBJ1-2; D remains unclear. The sequencing here drew on PBMCs, taken after 12 months of ibrutinib treatment. The sequence was collected from a human donor with chronic lymphocytic leukemia. The DNA for the CDR3 is TGTGCCAGCACCCTTGGAACTGAGGGCTACACCTTC. It codes for CASTLGTEGYTF.